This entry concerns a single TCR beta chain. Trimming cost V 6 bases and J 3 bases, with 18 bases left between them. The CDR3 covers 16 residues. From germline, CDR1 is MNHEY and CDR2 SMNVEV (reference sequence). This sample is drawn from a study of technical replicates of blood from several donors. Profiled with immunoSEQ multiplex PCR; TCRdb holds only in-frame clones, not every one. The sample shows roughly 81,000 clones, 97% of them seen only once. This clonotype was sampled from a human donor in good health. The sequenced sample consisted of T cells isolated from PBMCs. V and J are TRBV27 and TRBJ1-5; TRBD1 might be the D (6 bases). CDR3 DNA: TGTGCCAGCAGCACTATGGCGGGGGGGCCCAATCAGCCCCAGCATTTT. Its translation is CASSTMAGGPNQPQHF.